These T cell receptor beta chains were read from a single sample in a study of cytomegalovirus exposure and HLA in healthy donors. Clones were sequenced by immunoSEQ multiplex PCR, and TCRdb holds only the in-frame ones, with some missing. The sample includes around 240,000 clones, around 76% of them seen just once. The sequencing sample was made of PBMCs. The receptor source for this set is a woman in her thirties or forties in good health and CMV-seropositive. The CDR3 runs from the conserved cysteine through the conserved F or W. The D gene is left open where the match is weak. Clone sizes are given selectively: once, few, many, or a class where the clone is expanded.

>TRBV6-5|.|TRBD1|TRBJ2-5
CASSYSTGVKTQYF
TGTGCCAGCAGTTACTCGACAGGGGTGAAGACCCAGTACTTC
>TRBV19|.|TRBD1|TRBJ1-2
CAARNRDRGLRSGYTF
TGTGCCGCCAGGAACCGGGACAGGGGGCTGAGAAGTGGCTACACCTTC
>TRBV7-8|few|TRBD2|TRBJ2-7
CASSHGASGSRSYEQYF
TGTGCCAGCAGTCATGGCGCTAGCGGGAGTAGGTCCTACGAGCAGTACTTC
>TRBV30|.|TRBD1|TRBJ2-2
CAWSTGGNTGELFF
TGTGCCTGGTCAACAGGGGGGAACACCGGGGAGCTGTTTTTT
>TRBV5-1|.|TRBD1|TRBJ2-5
CASSLGQGGRETQYF
TGCGCCAGCAGCCTGGGACAGGGCGGAAGGGAGACCCAGTACTTC
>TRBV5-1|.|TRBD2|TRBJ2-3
CASSLAGTSGTDTQYF
TGCGCCAGCAGCTTGGCCGGGACTAGCGGCACAGATACGCAGTATTTT
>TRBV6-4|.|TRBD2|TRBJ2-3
CASSDQAGVTDTQYF
TGTGCCAGCAGTGACCAAGCGGGGGTCACAGATACGCAGTATTTT
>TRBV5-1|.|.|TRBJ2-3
CASSLEHRETDTQYF
TGCGCCAGCAGCTTGGAACACAGGGAAACAGATACGCAGTATTTT
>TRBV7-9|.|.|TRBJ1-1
CASSPGTVNTEAFF
TGTGCCAGCAGCCCGGGGACTGTGAACACTGAAGCTTTCTTT
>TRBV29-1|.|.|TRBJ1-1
CSVVRNTEAFF
TGCAGCGTTGTCAGGAACACTGAAGCTTTCTTT
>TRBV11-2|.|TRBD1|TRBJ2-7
CASRQGRGQGVYEQYF
TGTGCCAGCAGGCAAGGAAGGGGACAGGGGGTCTACGAGCAGTACTTC
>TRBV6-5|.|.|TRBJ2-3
CASSYDGTFVDTQYF
TGTGCCAGCAGTTACGATGGGACATTTGTGGATACGCAGTATTTT
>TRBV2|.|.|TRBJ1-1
CASSETRGGNTEAFF
TGTGCCAGCAGTGAGACTAGGGGGGGGAACACTGAAGCTTTCTTT
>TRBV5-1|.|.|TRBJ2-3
CASSVGGADTQYF
TGCGCCAGCAGCGTTGGAGGGGCAGATACGCAGTATTTT
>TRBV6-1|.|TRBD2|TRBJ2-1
CASSEALAGGPVEQFF
TGTGCCAGCAGTGAAGCACTGGCGGGGGGGCCGGTTGAGCAGTTCTTC
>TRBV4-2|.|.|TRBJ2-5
CASSQRDIQETQYF
TGTGCCAGCAGCCAGAGGGATATCCAAGAGACCCAGTACTTC
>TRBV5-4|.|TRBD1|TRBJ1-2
CAIPQTGMDGYTF
TGTGCCATACCCCAGACAGGGATGGATGGCTACACCTTC
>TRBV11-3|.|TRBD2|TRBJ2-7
CASSSPKAGGFYEQYF
TGTGCCAGCAGCTCCCCCAAGGCGGGGGGGTTCTACGAGCAGTACTTC
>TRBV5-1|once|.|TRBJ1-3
CASSLGSSVSGNTIYF
TGCGCCAGCAGCTTGGGGAGTTCTGTCTCTGGAAACACCATATATTTT
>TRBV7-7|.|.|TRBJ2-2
CASSLEATSSTNTGELFF
TGTGCCAGCAGCTTAGAGGCAACTTCTAGCACGAACACCGGGGAGCTGTTTTTT
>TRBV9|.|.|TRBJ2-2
CASSVVLAGELFF
TGTGCCAGCAGCGTAGTACTAGCCGGGGAGCTGTTTTTT
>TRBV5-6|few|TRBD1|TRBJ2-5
CASSLGTGRKETQYF
TGTGCCAGCAGCTTGGGGACAGGGAGGAAAGAGACCCAGTACTTC
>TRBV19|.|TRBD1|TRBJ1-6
CASSRGDRTNSPLHF
TGTGCCAGTAGTAGGGGGGACAGAACTAATTCACCCCTCCACTTT
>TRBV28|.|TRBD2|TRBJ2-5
CASSLSSGTAGVTQYF
TGTGCCAGCAGTTTATCTAGCGGGACCGCCGGGGTGACCCAGTACTTC
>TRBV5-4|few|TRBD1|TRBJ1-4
CASSPQGTGEKLFF
TGTGCCAGCAGCCCCCAAGGGACAGGAGAAAAACTGTTTTTT
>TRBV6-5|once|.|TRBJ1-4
CASTATGDRWEKLFF
TGTGCCAGCACCGCCACAGGAGACCGATGGGAAAAACTGTTTTTT
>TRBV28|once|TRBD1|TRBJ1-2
CASSLSGGGYTF
TGTGCCAGCAGTTTATCAGGGGGGGGCTACACCTTC
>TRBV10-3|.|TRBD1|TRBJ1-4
CAISPTGVNEKLFF
TGTGCCATCAGCCCGACAGGGGTGAATGAAAAACTGTTTTTT
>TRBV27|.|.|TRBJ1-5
CASSVQGSSNQPQHF
TGTGCCAGCAGTGTACAGGGAAGTAGCAATCAGCCCCAGCATTTT
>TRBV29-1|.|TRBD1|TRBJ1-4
CSGTAGTGAYKMFF
TGCAGCGGTACCGCCGGGACAGGGGCCTATAAGATGTTTTTT
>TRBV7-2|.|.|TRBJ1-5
CASSLDQGSSQPQHF
TGTGCCAGCAGCTTAGATCAGGGGTCGAGTCAGCCCCAGCATTTT
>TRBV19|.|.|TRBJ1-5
CASSFSGRGILGSNQPQHF
TGTGCCAGTAGTTTCTCGGGGAGGGGGATCCTAGGTAGCAATCAGCCCCAGCATTTT
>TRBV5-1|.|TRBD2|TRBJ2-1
CASSLGLAPYNEQFF
TGCGCCAGCAGCTTGGGACTAGCCCCGTACAATGAGCAGTTCTTC
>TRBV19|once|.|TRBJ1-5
CASSMGRVGNQPQHF
TGTGCCAGTAGTATGGGCAGGGTGGGAAATCAGCCCCAGCATTTT
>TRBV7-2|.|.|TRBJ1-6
CASSLSGPNNSPLHF
TGTGCCAGCAGCTTAAGCGGCCCCAATAATTCACCCCTCCACTTT
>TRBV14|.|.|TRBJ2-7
CASSQVSAATYEQYF
TGTGCCAGCAGCCAAGTGAGCGCCGCAACCTACGAGCAGTACTTC
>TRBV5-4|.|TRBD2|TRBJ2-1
CASSPPPTSAWNEQFF
TGTGCCAGCAGCCCACCCCCGACTAGCGCGTGGAATGAGCAGTTCTTC
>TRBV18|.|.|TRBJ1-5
CASSQTRGWDQPQHF
TGTGCCAGCTCACAGACCCGGGGATGGGATCAGCCCCAGCATTTT
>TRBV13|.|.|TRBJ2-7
CASSSDRDTKRPYEQYF
TGTGCCAGCAGCTCCGACCGGGACACTAAACGCCCCTACGAGCAGTACTTC
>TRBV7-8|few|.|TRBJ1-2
CASSFLSQETYGYTF
TGTGCCAGCAGCTTCCTTTCACAGGAAACCTATGGCTACACCTTC
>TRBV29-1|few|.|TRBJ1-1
CSAAKGQWRANTEAFF
TGCAGCGCTGCAAAAGGACAGTGGAGAGCGAACACTGAAGCTTTCTTT